These 12 T cell receptor beta chains were all obtained from the same sample, sequenced in a study of blood T cell repertoires in COVID-19. The method was immunoSEQ multiplex PCR; TCRdb's version includes in-frame clones alone and lacks a portion of them. The table records about 230,000 clones, roughly 88% of them present only once. The specimen sequenced was PBMCs or T cells enriched from blood (not recorded which). These receptors were taken from a woman between 40 and 50 years old with acute COVID-19.

The chain employs TRBV5-1 and TRBJ2-5, with D tentatively TRBD2 (5 bases). This CDR3 comprises 17 residues. CDR1 SGHRS and CDR2 YFSETQ come from the germline V gene. V lost 4 bases to trimming and J lost 4 bases, with 23 bases between them. In nucleotides, the CDR3 is TGCGCCAGCAGCCCCGAGAGGGTCCGGGCCCTAGGAGAGACCCAGTACTTC. Translation gives CASSPERVRALGETQYF.

This clone has a single count. This chain links TRBV9 with TRBJ2-1; 7 bases line up with TRBD2. V gave up 4 bases and J gave up 10 bases; unmatched junction bases: 2. Germline V gives CDR1 SGDLS, CDR2 YYNGEE. CDR3 length equals 11 residues. CDR3: CASSISGEQFF. The CDR3 DNA reads as TGTGCCAGCAGCATTAGCGGGGAGCAGTTCTTC.

The rearrangement links TRBV9 to TRBJ2-1, with 8 bases fitting TRBD2. The V and J ends lost 0 bases and 2 bases, in that order; junction bases with no gene match: 4. The CDR3 runs to 16 residues. Germline assignment: CDR1 SGDLS and CDR2 YYNGEE. The CDR3, as DNA: TGTGCCAGCAGCGTAGGGAGCGGGAGTACCTACAATGAGCAGTTCTTC. It specifies CASSVGSGSTYNEQFF. The complete variable domain, with remaining parts taken from reference TRBV9 and TRBJ2-1, reads DSGVTQTPKHLITATGQRVTLRCSPRSGDLSVYWYQQSLDQGLQFLIQYYNGEERAKGNILERFSAQQFPDLHSELNLSSLELGDSALYFCASSVGSGSTYNEQFFGPGTRLTVL.

As DNA, the CDR3 is TGTGCCAGCAGCCAGGGGCAGGGGGCTCTTGGCTACACCTTC. Amino acid sequence: CASSQGQGALGYTF. V is TRBV3-1 (or the pseudogene TRBV3-2) and J is TRBJ1-2; 8 bases fit TRBD1. V lost 3 bases to trimming and J lost 7 bases; unmatched junction nucleotides: 7. The CDR3 loop spans 14 amino acids. CDR1 LGHDT and CDR2 YNNKEL come from the germline V gene (reference sequence).

The chain has TRBV3-1 (or the pseudogene TRBV3-2) and TRBJ1-2; TRBD1 aligns across 8 bases. The CDR3 runs to 13 residues. From germline, CDR1 is LGHDT and CDR2 YNNKEL (reference sequence). Trimming took 4 bases from V and 5 from J; bases not matched to a gene: 3. CDR3 region: CASSLTGDYGYTF. The CDR3 DNA is TGTGCCAGCAGCCTGACAGGGGATTATGGCTACACCTTC.

This chain links TRBV28 with TRBJ1-1, with unresolved D. Germline V gene sequence: CDR1 MDHEN, CDR2 SYDVKM. V lost 7 bases, J lost 7 bases, and 10 bases lay in between. This CDR3 region has 11 residues. CDR3 in DNA: TGTGCCAGCAACGGCGGCCTTGAAGCTTTCTTT. This gives the protein CASNGGLEAFF.

With regard to this clone: One end of the junction is discordant with germline, which a read error may explain. The chain combines TRBV7-7 with TRBJ2-3, with 11 bases fitting TRBD2. Germline-derived CDR1 and CDR2 are SSHAT and FNYEAQ (reference sequence). The CDR3 loop spans 17 amino acids. CDR3 sequence (DNA): TGTGCTAGCAGCCCAAGTGGGACTAGCGGATACACAGATACGCAGTATTTT. Translating gives CASSPSGTSGYTDTQYF.

As DNA, the CDR3 is TGTGCCAGCTCACCTAGCCAGGGAATTCTTGGCTACACCTTC. Encoded protein: CASSPSQGILGYTF. The chain is built from TRBV18 and TRBJ1-2; possibly TRBD1 for D (5 bases). This CDR3 region has 14 residues. Germline V gene data show CDR1 as KGHSH and CDR2 as LQKENI. Trimming pared 3 bases from V and 7 bases from J, leaving 15 bases between.

This chain connects TRBV7-2 to TRBJ1-2; 7 bases are a match to TRBD1. Looked up from germline, CDR1 is SGHTA and CDR2 is FQGNSA. The CDR3 is made up of 14 amino acids. The junction had 4 bases not matched to a gene; V was cut back by 2 bases and J by 4 bases. DNA of the CDR3: TGTGCCAGCAGCTTAACTGACAGGGTCTATGGCTACACCTTC. This codes for CASSLTDRVYGYTF.

The chain couples TRBV5-1 to TRBJ2-1; D is unclear. V lost 5 bases and J lost 2, with 17 bases in between. CDR1 is SGHRS, CDR2 YFSETQ, per germline. This CDR3 spans 16 amino acids. The CDR3 is CASSPDSRPTYNEQFF. CDR3 bases: TGCGCCAGCAGTCCAGACTCCAGACCTACCTACAATGAGCAGTTCTTC.

This clone was seen only a few times. CDR3 region: CASSQSGLLNTEAFF. The CDR3 DNA reads TGTGCCAGCAGCCAGTCGGGACTCCTCAACACTGAAGCTTTCTTT. The gene calls are TRBV11-2 and TRBJ1-1, with D perhaps matching TRBD1 (5 bases). In germline, CDR1 is SGHAT, CDR2 FQNNGV. V was cut by 5 bases and J by 2 bases, with 15 bases left in between. The CDR3 has 15 residues.

The gene calls are TRBV27 and TRBJ1-2, with 12 bases fitting TRBD1. V shed 3 bases and J 7 bases; nucleotides not matched to a gene: 6. Per germline, CDR1 MNHEY and CDR2 SMNVEV (reference sequence). The CDR3 covers 15 residues. The CDR3, as DNA: TGTGCCAGCAGTTTCCTGGGGACAGGGGGCTTTGGCTACACCTTC. Protein product: CASSFLGTGGFGYTF.